The clone carrying this T cell receptor beta chain was found a few times. Its antigen remains unknown. One base away lies a much larger clone, so this may be a sequencing read error. Combining a sample-barcoded 5' primer with a J-beta primer mix, a second PCR ran for roughly 6 to 12 cycles. TCRdb re-analysed the 5' RACE reads in MiXCR, keeping a single row per CDR3 protein. The top ten hold roughly 17% of the sample, which has roughly 900,000 distinct CDR3 sequences, around 28% seen once. This specimen belongs to a study of blood T cells in healthy people across ages. Overall study results and limits: Greater diversity and more naive CD4+ cells were seen in long-lived donors than in aged donors.

The clonotype was recovered from a woman older than 75 in good health. The source material was blood.

Here the CDR3 reads CASSRPNTGTYGYEQYF. The CDR3 bases are TGTGCCAGCAGTCGGCCCAACACGGGGACCTACGGCTACGAGCAGTACTTC. V gene TRBV6-2 or TRBV6-3 combines with J gene TRBJ2-7, with D possibly called TRBD1 or TRBD2 (5 bases each). The germline V gene encodes CDR1 MNHEY and CDR2 SVGEGT. There are 17 residues in the CDR3. V was pared by 5 bases and J by 3 bases, with 23 bases between.